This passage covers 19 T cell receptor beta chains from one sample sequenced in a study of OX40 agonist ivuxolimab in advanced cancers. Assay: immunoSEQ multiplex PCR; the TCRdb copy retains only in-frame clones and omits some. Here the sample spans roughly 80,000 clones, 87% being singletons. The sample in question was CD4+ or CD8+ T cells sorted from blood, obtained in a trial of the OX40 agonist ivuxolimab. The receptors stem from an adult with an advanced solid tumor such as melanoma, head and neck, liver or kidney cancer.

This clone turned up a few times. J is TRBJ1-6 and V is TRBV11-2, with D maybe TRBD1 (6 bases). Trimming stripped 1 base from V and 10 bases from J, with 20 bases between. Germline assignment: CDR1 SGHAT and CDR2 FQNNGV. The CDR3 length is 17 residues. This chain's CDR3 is CASSLVPPQAGESPLHF. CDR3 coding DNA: TGTGCCAGCAGCTTAGTTCCTCCTCAGGCAGGGGAATCACCCCTCCACTTT.

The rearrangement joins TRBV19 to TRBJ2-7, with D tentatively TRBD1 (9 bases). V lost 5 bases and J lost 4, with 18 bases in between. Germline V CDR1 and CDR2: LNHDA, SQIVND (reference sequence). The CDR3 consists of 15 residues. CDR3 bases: TGTGCCAGTAGTGCACAGGGGGCGGGGGGATACGAGCAGTACTTC. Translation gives CASSAQGAGGYEQYF. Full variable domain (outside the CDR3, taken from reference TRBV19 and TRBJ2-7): DGGITQSPKYLFRKEGQNVTLSCEQNLNHDAMYWYRQDPGQGLRLIYYSQIVNDFQKGDIAEGYSVSREKKESFPLTVTSAQKNPTAFYLCASSAQGAGGYEQYFGPGTRLTVT.

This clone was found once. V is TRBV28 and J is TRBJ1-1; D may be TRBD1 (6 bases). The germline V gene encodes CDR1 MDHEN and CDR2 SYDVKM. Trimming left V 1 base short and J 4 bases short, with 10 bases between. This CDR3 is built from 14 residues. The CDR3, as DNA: TGTGCCAGCAGTTTATTAAGGGGGGGCACTGAAGCTTTCTTT. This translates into CASSLLRGGTEAFF.

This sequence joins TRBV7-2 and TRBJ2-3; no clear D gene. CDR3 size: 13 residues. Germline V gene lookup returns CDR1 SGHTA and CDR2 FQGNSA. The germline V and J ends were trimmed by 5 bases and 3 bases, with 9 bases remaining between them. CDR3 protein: CASSLRITDTQYF. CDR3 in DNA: TGTGCCAGCAGCCTACGTATTACAGATACGCAGTATTTT.

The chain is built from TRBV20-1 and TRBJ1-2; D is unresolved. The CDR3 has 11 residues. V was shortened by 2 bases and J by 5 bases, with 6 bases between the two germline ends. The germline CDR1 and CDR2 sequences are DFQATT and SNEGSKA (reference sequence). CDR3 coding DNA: TGCAGTGCTAGATCCAAATATGGCTACACCTTC. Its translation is CSARSKYGYTF.

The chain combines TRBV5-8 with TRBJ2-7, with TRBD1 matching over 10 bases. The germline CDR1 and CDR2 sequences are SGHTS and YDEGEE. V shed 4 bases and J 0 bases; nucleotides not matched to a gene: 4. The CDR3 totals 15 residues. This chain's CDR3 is CASSPRTGGSYEQYF. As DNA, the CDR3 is TGTGCCAGCAGCCCAAGGACAGGGGGCTCCTACGAGCAGTACTTC.

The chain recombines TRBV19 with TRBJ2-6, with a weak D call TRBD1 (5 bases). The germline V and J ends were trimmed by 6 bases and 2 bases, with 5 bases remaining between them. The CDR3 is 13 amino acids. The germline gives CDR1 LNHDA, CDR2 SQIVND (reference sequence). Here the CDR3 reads CASRQAGANVLTF. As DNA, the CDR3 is TGTGCCAGTAGACAGGCTGGGGCCAACGTCCTGACTTTC. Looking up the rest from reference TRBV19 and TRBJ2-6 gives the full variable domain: DGGITQSPKYLFRKEGQNVTLSCEQNLNHDAMYWYRQDPGQGLRLIYYSQIVNDFQKGDIAEGYSVSREKKESFPLTVTSAQKNPTAFYLCASRQAGANVLTFGAGSRLTVL.

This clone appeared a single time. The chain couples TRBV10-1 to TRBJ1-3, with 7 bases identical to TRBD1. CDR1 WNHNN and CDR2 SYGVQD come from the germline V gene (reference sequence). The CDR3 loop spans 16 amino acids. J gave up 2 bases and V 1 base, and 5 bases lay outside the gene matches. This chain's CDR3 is CASSEYRGAPGNTIYF. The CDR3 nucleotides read TGCGCCAGCAGTGAGTACAGGGGCGCGCCTGGAAACACCATATATTTT.

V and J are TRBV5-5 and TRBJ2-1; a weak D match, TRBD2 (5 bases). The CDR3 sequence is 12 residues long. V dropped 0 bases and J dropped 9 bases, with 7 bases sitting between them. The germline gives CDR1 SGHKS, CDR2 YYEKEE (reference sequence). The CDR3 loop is CASSLGLTEQFF. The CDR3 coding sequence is TGTGCCAGCAGCTTGGGACTAACTGAGCAGTTCTTC.

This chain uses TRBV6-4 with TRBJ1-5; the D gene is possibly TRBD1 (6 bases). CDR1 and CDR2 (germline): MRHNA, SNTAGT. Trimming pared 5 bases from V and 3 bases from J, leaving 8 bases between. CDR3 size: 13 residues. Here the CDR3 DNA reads TGTGCCAGCAGTAGGACAGCCAATCAGCCCCAGCATTTT. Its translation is CASSRTANQPQHF.

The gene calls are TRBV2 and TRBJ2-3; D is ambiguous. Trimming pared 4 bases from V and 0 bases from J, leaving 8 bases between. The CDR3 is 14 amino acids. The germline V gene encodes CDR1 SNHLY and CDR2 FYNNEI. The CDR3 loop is CASSVGASTDTQYF. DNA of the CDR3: TGTGCCAGCAGTGTCGGAGCGAGCACAGATACGCAGTATTTT.

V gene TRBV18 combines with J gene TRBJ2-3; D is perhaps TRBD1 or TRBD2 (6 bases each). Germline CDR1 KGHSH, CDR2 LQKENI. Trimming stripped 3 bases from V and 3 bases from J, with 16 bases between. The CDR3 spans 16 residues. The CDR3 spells CASSPINRAGTDTQYF. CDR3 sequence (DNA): TGTGCCAGCTCACCGATAAACAGGGCGGGGACAGATACGCAGTATTTT.

The CDR3 nucleotides are TGTGCCAGCTCACCGCAGACAGGCAACACTGAAGCTTTCTTT. Protein sequence: CASSPQTGNTEAFF. The chain has TRBV18 and TRBJ1-1, with D possibly TRBD1 on 6 matching bases. The CDR3 contains 14 residues. V lost 3 bases to trimming and J lost 2 bases, with 10 bases between them. The germline V gene encodes CDR1 KGHSH and CDR2 LQKENI.

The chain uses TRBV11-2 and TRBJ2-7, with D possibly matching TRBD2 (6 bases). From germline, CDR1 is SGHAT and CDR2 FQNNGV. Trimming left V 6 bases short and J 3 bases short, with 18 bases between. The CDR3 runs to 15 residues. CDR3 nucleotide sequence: TGTGCCAGCAGTCGGGACTCGCGAGTTGGCTACGAGCAGTACGTC. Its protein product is CASSRDSRVGYEQYV.

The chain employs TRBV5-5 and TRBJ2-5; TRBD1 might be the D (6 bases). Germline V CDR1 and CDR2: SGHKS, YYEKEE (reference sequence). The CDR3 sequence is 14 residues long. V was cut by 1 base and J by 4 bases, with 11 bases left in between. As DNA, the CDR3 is TGTGCCAGCAGCTTGCAACAGGGTAGAGAGACCCAGTACTTC. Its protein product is CASSLQQGRETQYF.

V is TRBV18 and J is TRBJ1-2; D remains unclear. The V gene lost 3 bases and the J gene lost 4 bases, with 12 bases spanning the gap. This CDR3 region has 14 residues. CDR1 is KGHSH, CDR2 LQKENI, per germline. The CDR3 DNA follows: TGTGCCAGCTCACCGACGACTTCCATCTATGGCTACACCTTC. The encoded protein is CASSPTTSIYGYTF.

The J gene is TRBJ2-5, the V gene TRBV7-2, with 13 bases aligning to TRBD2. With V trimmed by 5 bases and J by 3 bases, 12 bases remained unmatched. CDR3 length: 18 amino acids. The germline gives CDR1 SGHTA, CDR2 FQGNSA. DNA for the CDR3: TGTGCCAGCAGCCTAGTTCCCGGGGGACTAGCGGGGAAAGAGACCCAGTACTTC. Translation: CASSLVPGGLAGKETQYF.

The CDR3 DNA sequence: TGCAGCGCACAGACAGTTAACTATGGCTACACCTTC. Translation: CSAQTVNYGYTF. The chain recombines TRBV29-1 with TRBJ1-2; maybe TRBD1 (5 bases). Per the germline V gene, CDR1 is SQVTM and CDR2 is ANQGSEA. This CDR3 region has 12 residues. Trimming took off 7 bases at V and 1 base at J, with 10 bases between the two ends. Full variable domain (missing parts from reference TRBV29-1 and TRBJ1-2): SAVISQKPSRDICQRGTSLTIQCQVDSQVTMMFWYRQQPGQSLTLIATANQGSEATYESGFVIDKFPISRPNLTFSTLTVSNMSPEDSSIYLCSAQTVNYGYTFGSGTRLTVV.

The CDR3 spells CASSSGQGAEEQYV. The CDR3 DNA sequence: TGCGCCAGCAGCTCGGGACAGGGGGCGGAGGAGCAGTACGTC. V and J are TRBV5-1 and TRBJ2-7; TRBD1 matches 12 bases. The CDR3 has 14 residues. The ends lost 3 bases at V and 7 bases at J; junction bases unmatched: 5. Germline CDR1 is SGHRS and CDR2 is YFSETQ.